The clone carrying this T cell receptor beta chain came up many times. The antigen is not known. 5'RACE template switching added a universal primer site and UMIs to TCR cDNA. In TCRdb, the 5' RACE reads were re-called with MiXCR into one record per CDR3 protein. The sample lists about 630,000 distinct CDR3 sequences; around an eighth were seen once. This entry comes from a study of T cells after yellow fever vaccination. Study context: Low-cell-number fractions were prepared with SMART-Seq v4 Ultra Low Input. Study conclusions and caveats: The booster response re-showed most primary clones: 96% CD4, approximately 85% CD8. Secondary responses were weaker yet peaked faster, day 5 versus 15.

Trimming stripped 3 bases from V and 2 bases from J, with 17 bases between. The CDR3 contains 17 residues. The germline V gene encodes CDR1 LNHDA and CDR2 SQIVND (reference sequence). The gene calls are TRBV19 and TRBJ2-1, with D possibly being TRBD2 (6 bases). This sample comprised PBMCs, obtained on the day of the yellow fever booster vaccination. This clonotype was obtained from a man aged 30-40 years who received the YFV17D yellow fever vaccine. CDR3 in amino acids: CASSILAPLDPYNEQFF. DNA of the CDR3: TGTGCCAGTAGTATTCTAGCGCCCCTCGACCCCTACAATGAGCAGTTCTTC.